A selection of T cell receptor beta chains follows, all from one sample in a study of beta chain features in type 1 diabetes. Method: immunoSEQ multiplex PCR; TCRdb's copy keeps in-frame clones and lacks some. This table holds 400,000 to 550,000 clones, approximately 10% found once. Sequenced material: naive CD4+ T cells from blood. These TCRs come from a woman between 18 and 30 years old in good health. CDR3s include the opening cysteine and the closing phenylalanine or tryptophan. The D gene is left open where the match is weak. Only some rows state a clone size, as once, few, many or a class for expanded clones.

J: TRBJ2-1
size: few
D: TRBD1
V: TRBV7-9
CDR3: CASSRLGQGNEQFF
DNA: TGTGCCAGCAGCCGCCTCGGACAGGGCAATGAGCAGTTCTTC

J: TRBJ1-2
size: .
D: TRBD1
V: TRBV7-2
CDR3: CASSPRTGYGYTF
DNA: TGTGCCAGCAGTCCCCGGACAGGGTATGGCTACACCTTC

J: TRBJ1-6
size: few
D: .
V: TRBV7-9
CDR3: CASRIPGSPLHF
DNA: TGTGCCAGCAGGATCCCTGGTTCACCCCTCCACTTT

J: TRBJ1-5
size: .
D: .
V: TRBV7-2
CDR3: CASSPRQGNQPQHF
DNA: TGTGCCAGCAGCCCTCGGCAGGGCAATCAGCCCCAGCATTTT

J: TRBJ2-5
size: .
D: TRBD1
V: TRBV9
CDR3: CASSVHSGTAYQETQYF
DNA: TGTGCCAGCAGCGTCCACTCCGGGACAGCGTACCAAGAGACCCAGTACTTC

J: TRBJ2-5
size: few
D: .
V: TRBV5-1
CDR3: CASSTGAVQETQYF
DNA: TGCGCCAGCAGCACCGGAGCCGTCCAAGAGACCCAGTACTTC

J: TRBJ1-1
size: few
D: .
V: TRBV29-1
CDR3: CSVEVPGFDTEAFF
DNA: TGCAGCGTTGAAGTCCCAGGGTTCGACACTGAAGCTTTCTTT

J: TRBJ2-7
size: few
D: TRBD2
V: TRBV13
CDR3: CASSHPGTRGPHEQYF
DNA: TGTGCCAGCAGCCACCCCGGGACTAGAGGTCCCCACGAGCAGTACTTC

J: TRBJ1-6
size: few
D: .
V: TRBV20-1
CDR3: CSTNRGSPLHF
DNA: TGCAGTACTAATCGGGGTTCACCCCTCCACTTT

J: TRBJ2-7
size: .
D: TRBD2
V: TRBV7-2
CDR3: CASSPGLVSEQYF
DNA: TGTGCCAGCAGCCCGGGACTAGTATCCGAGCAGTACTTC

J: TRBJ2-5
size: .
D: .
V: TRBV5-1
CDR3: CASSPRGPSETQYF
DNA: TGCGCCAGCAGCCCACGGGGTCCCAGCGAGACCCAGTACTTC

J: TRBJ1-5
size: few
D: .
V: TRBV30
CDR3: CAWSDRSNQPQHF
DNA: TGTGCCTGGAGTGACAGGAGCAATCAGCCCCAGCATTTT

J: TRBJ2-3
size: .
D: TRBD1
V: TRBV14
CDR3: CASSQYRDRVGDTQYF
DNA: TGTGCCAGCAGCCAATATCGGGACAGGGTTGGAGATACGCAGTATTTT

J: TRBJ2-1
size: .
D: .
V: TRBV29-1
CDR3: CSVVRDRAYNEQFF
DNA: TGCAGCGTTGTTCGGGACCGGGCATACAATGAGCAGTTCTTC

J: TRBJ2-5
size: few
D: .
V: TRBV30
CDR3: CAWSVWESQYF
DNA: TGTGCCTGGAGTGTTTGGGAGTCCCAGTACTTC

J: TRBJ2-3
size: .
D: TRBD2
V: TRBV25-1
CDR3: CASRPGPGGDTQYF
DNA: TGTGCCAGCAGGCCGGGACCGGGGGGTGATACGCAGTATTTT

J: TRBJ2-2
size: .
D: TRBD2
V: TRBV2
CDR3: CASSPRTSWAGELFF
DNA: TGTGCCAGCAGTCCTAGGACTAGCTGGGCCGGGGAGCTGTTTTTT

J: TRBJ1-5
size: .
D: .
V: TRBV19
CDR3: CASSIGQSNQPQHF
DNA: TGTGCCAGTAGTATAGGACAGTCCAATCAGCCCCAGCATTTT

J: TRBJ2-1
size: .
D: .
V: TRBV7-3
CDR3: CASSPLASDEQFF
DNA: TGTGCCAGCAGCCCGCTCGCATCCGATGAGCAGTTCTTC

J: TRBJ2-1
size: few
D: .
V: TRBV13
CDR3: CASSQKRQGGNEQFF
DNA: TGTGCCAGCAGCCAGAAGAGGCAGGGGGGGAATGAGCAGTTCTTC

J: TRBJ1-2
size: few
D: .
V: TRBV7-9
CDR3: CASSHSGFYTF
DNA: TGTGCCAGCAGCCACTCAGGATTCTACACCTTC

J: TRBJ2-2
size: .
D: .
V: TRBV15
CDR3: CATNPGTVNTGELFF
DNA: TGTGCCACTAACCCCGGGACTGTGAACACCGGGGAGCTGTTTTTT

J: TRBJ1-2
size: few
D: TRBD1
V: TRBV28
CDR3: CASSRDRKGYTF
DNA: TGTGCCAGCAGTCGGGACAGGAAAGGCTACACCTTC

J: TRBJ2-5
size: few
D: .
V: TRBV2
CDR3: CASTLQGGEETQYF
DNA: TGTGCCAGCACCCTCCAGGGGGGAGAAGAGACCCAGTACTTC

J: TRBJ1-5
size: .
D: .
V: TRBV9
CDR3: CASSSGVGSNQPQHF
DNA: TGTGCCAGCAGCTCTGGGGTGGGGAGCAATCAGCCCCAGCATTTT

J: TRBJ2-5
size: few
D: TRBD1
V: TRBV15
CDR3: CATSRGQGKGQETQYF
DNA: TGTGCCACCAGCCGGGGACAGGGGAAAGGCCAAGAGACCCAGTACTTC

J: TRBJ1-2
size: .
D: .
V: TRBV2
CDR3: CASRVQDNYGYTF
DNA: TGTGCCAGCAGGGTACAGGATAACTATGGCTACACCTTC

J: TRBJ1-2
size: .
D: .
V: TRBV4-2
CDR3: CASSQDTYGYTF
DNA: TGTGCCAGCAGCCAAGACACCTATGGCTACACCTTC

J: TRBJ2-7
size: .
D: .
V: TRBV5-1
CDR3: CASSPKNYEQYF
DNA: TGCGCCAGCAGCCCAAAGAACTACGAGCAGTACTTC

J: TRBJ2-1
size: .
D: .
V: TRBV7-2
CDR3: CASSLLGAVYNEQFF
DNA: TGTGCCAGCAGCTTACTCGGGGCCGTCTACAATGAGCAGTTCTTC

J: TRBJ1-6
size: few
D: .
V: TRBV10-3
CDR3: CAISEAGGGRSYNSPLHF
DNA: TGTGCCATCAGTGAAGCGGGTGGCGGAAGGTCCTATAATTCACCCCTCCACTTT

J: TRBJ2-2
size: .
D: TRBD1
V: TRBV5-1
CDR3: CASSEGQGRTGELFF
DNA: TGCGCCAGCAGCGAGGGACAGGGGAGGACCGGGGAGCTGTTTTTT

J: TRBJ1-2
size: few
D: TRBD1
V: TRBV9
CDR3: CASTMTGGGYGYTF
DNA: TGTGCCAGCACCATGACAGGGGGCGGCTATGGCTACACCTTC

J: TRBJ2-6
size: .
D: .
V: TRBV7-3
CDR3: CASGPYRSPSSGANVLTF
DNA: TGTGCCAGCGGCCCCTACAGGTCTCCCTCCTCTGGGGCCAACGTCCTGACTTTC

J: TRBJ2-3
size: .
D: TRBD2
V: TRBV29-1
CDR3: CSVEPFRRAGAPDTQYF
DNA: TGCAGCGTTGAACCCTTTAGACGTGCGGGAGCGCCAGATACGCAGTATTTT

J: TRBJ2-5
size: .
D: .
V: TRBV7-2
CDR3: CASSFLMGPEETQYF
DNA: TGTGCCAGCAGCTTCTTAATGGGCCCAGAAGAGACCCAGTACTTC

J: TRBJ2-6
size: few
D: .
V: TRBV18
CDR3: CASSASGANVLTF
DNA: TGTGCCAGCTCGGCCTCTGGGGCCAACGTCCTGACTTTC

J: TRBJ2-1
size: few
D: .
V: TRBV4-2
CDR3: CASSHTGARSYNEQFF
DNA: TGTGCCAGCAGCCATACTGGGGCGCGGTCCTACAATGAGCAGTTCTTC

J: TRBJ2-7
size: few
D: TRBD2
V: TRBV27
CDR3: CASSKLVVAGVEQYF
DNA: TGTGCCAGCAGCAAGTTGGTGGTAGCGGGAGTCGAGCAGTACTTC

J: TRBJ2-1
size: few
D: .
V: TRBV4-3
CDR3: CASSPLLAAIYNEQFF
DNA: TGCGCCAGCAGCCCGCTGCTAGCAGCAATCTACAATGAGCAGTTCTTC

J: TRBJ1-2
size: once
D: .
V: TRBV25-1
CDR3: CASSERTQGYGGYTF
DNA: TGTGCCAGCAGTGAAAGGACTCAGGGTTATGGTGGCTACACCTTC